The 25 T cell receptor beta chains below all came from one sample that was sequenced in a study of post-analysis software for immune sequencing data (dated by TCRdb to between 2014 and 2016). Findings and caveats that apply to the study as a whole: Patients showed significantly higher frequencies than controls for several TRBV segments, among them TRBV5-6, TRBV5-1 and TRBV20-1.

The receptor library was made with PCR. TCRdb names Illumina HiSeq 2500 as the instrument used. To reduce PCR and sequencing biases, unique molecular identifiers were incorporated into the TCR beta cDNA libraries. TCRdb handled the public reads itself, with Q25 trimming in fastp and clone calling in MiXCR, and kept productive beta chains. Every distinct CDR3 protein forms one entry, paired with its most common genes and DNA. The sample data list around 770,000 distinct CDR3 sequences, and under 60% of these were observed just once. The ten top clones hold 4% to 5% of the sample. These TCRs' antigens remain unknown. The sample consisted of blood. These receptors were collected from a girl under 18 with multiple sclerosis.

The chain joins TRBV5-6 to TRBJ2-4, with 11 nucleotides matching TRBD2. J was trimmed by 6 bases and V by 4 bases; bases with no gene match: 9. CDR1 is SGHDT and CDR2 is YYEEEE in the germline V gene. The CDR3 runs to 16 residues. CDR3: CASSPGLAEARNIQYF. The CDR3 DNA is TGTGCCAGCAGCCCGGGACTAGCGGAGGCGAGAAACATTCAGTACTTC.

The rearrangement links TRBV24-1 to TRBJ2-1, with 10 bases fitting TRBD2. The V segment lost 3 bases and the J segment 10 bases; nucleotides outside the gene matches: 8. CDR1 KGHDR and CDR2 SFDVKD come from the germline V gene. The CDR3 has 15 amino acids. The DNA for the CDR3 is TGTGCCACCAGTGATCCCCGGACAGCGGGGGGGGAGCAGTTCTTC. Amino acid sequence: CATSDPRTAGGEQFF.

This clonotype was counted at least ten times. This sequence joins TRBV27 and TRBJ2-7; 9 positions match TRBD1. The CDR3 totals 14 residues. Per germline, CDR1 MNHEY and CDR2 SMNVEV (reference sequence). Unmatched junction bases numbered 1, after V lost 3 bases and J lost 1 base. CDR3 amino acids: CASSFGTGSYEQYF. The DNA for the CDR3 is TGTGCCAGCAGTTTCGGGACAGGGTCCTACGAGCAGTACTTC.

This clonotype came up a few times. CDR3 nucleotide sequence: TGTGCCAGCACCTCCGGGACTAGGAGTGGTGGGGTCAGCTACAATGAGCAGTTCTTC. Translation: CASTSGTRSGGVSYNEQFF. J is TRBJ2-1 and V is TRBV12-3 or TRBV12-4; 8 bases fit TRBD2. This CDR3 contains 19 residues. V gave up 7 bases and J gave up 3 bases; unmatched junction bases: 20.

This chain connects TRBV3-1 to TRBJ2-1; 14 bases match TRBD2. The germline V gene has CDR1 LGHDT and CDR2 YNNKEL (reference sequence). Losses at the gene ends were 2 bases for V and 8 bases for J; bases not matched to a gene: 5. The CDR3 has 16 amino acids. CDR3: CASSQSTSGRAYEQFF. The CDR3 nucleotides read TGTGCCAGCAGCCAATCGACTAGCGGGAGGGCTTATGAGCAGTTCTTC.

This chain links TRBV5-4 with TRBJ2-3; TRBD2 aligns across 9 bases. Trimming cost V 0 bases and J 1 base; bases outside gene matches: 6. This CDR3 is 17 amino acids long. Germline V lookup: CDR1 SGHNT, CDR2 YYREEE (reference sequence). The CDR3 DNA follows: TGTGCCAGCAGCTTGGGTGGTAGCGGGAGTCGCACAGATACGCAGTATTTT. Amino acid sequence: CASSLGGSGSRTDTQYF.

The J gene is TRBJ2-7, the V gene TRBV6-6; perhaps TRBD1 as D (6 bases). Germline values: CDR1 MNHNY, CDR2 SVGAGI (reference sequence). The CDR3 length is 14 residues. Trimming cost V 0 bases and J 6 bases, with 12 bases left between them. The CDR3 protein is CASSYSPGTSEQYF. CDR3 in DNA: TGTGCCAGCAGTTACTCCCCCGGGACATCCGAGCAGTACTTC.

The sample holds a few counts of this clonotype. The chain is built from TRBV10-3 and TRBJ1-1, with a weak D call TRBD1 (5 bases). The V and J ends lost 3 bases and 1 base respectively, with 6 bases between them. The CDR3 consists of 13 residues. The germline gives CDR1 ENHRY, CDR2 SYGVKD. CDR3 nucleotides: TGTGCCATCAGTGACAGGGCGAACACTGAAGCTTTCTTT. Translated, it gives CAISDRANTEAFF.

V is TRBV29-1 and J is TRBJ2-3; either TRBD1 or TRBD2 may fit D (5 bases each). V lost 6 bases to trimming and J lost 2 bases, with 21 bases between them. Germline V gene sequence: CDR1 SQVTM, CDR2 ANQGSEA. This CDR3 has 16 residues. CDR3 DNA: TGCAGCGTGCGAGGAATAGAGGGACCCTACACAGATACGCAGTATTTT. Protein: CSVRGIEGPYTDTQYF.

The V call is TRBV27, the J call TRBJ2-1; D remains unclear. CDR3 length equals 14 residues. Germline V CDR1 and CDR2: MNHEY, SMNVEV (reference sequence). V lost 7 bases and J lost 7, with 17 bases in between. This CDR3 is CASTSSRTENEQFF. The CDR3 nucleotides are TGTGCCAGCACCTCGAGCCGAACTGAGAATGAGCAGTTCTTC.

This clonotype turned up a few times. The chain carries TRBV20-1 and TRBJ2-7; 8 bases fit TRBD1. Per the germline V gene, CDR1 is DFQATT and CDR2 is SNEGSKA (reference sequence). The CDR3 spans 12 residues. The V gene end was trimmed by 5 bases and the J gene end by 7 bases; junction bases not matched to a gene: 7. The CDR3 DNA follows: TGCAGTGCTGATAGGACAGGGCGGGAGCAGTACTTC. Protein: CSADRTGREQYF.

The V call is TRBV30, the J call TRBJ2-7; 15 bases line up with TRBD2. CDR3 size: 19 residues. Per the germline V gene, CDR1 is GTSNPN and CDR2 is SVGIG (reference sequence). V lost 3 bases to trimming and J lost 2 bases; unmatched junction nucleotides: 14. This CDR3 is CAWSPRMGTSGRPPYEQYF. CDR3 bases: TGTGCCTGGAGCCCACGGATGGGGACTAGCGGGAGGCCTCCCTACGAGCAGTACTTC.

This chain uses TRBV10-3 with TRBJ2-7; TRBD1 agrees at 10 bases. V lost 6 bases, J lost 1 base, and 3 bases stayed unmatched. The CDR3 has 14 amino acids. Germline CDR1 and CDR2: ENHRY and SYGVKD. Written as DNA, the CDR3 is TGTGCCATCAGCGGGACAGGGGAGTCCTACGAGCAGTACTTC. Protein sequence: CAISGTGESYEQYF.

The genes are TRBV6-5 and TRBJ2-4; 7 bases agree with TRBD2. With V trimmed by 6 bases and J by 1 base, 9 bases remained unmatched. The germline V gene encodes CDR1 MNHEY and CDR2 SVGAGI. This CDR3 has 16 residues. CDR3 nucleotides: TGTGCCAGCAGCCCCGGGGAGGGAGGTGCCAAAAACATTCAGTACTTC. Translation gives CASSPGEGGAKNIQYF.

This clonotype has just a few counts. The rearrangement links TRBV27 to TRBJ2-5; no definite D call. The DNA matches TRBJ2-7 better at its end, which makes the J call doubtful. Per the germline V gene, CDR1 is MNHEY and CDR2 is SMNVEV (reference sequence). This CDR3 contains 14 residues. This chain's CDR3 is CASSPTVRPNEQYF. CDR3 coding DNA: TGTGCCAGCAGTCCGACCGTCAGGCCAAACGAGCAGTACTTC.

V usage is TRBV20-1 and J usage is TRBJ2-5, with 7 positions matching TRBD2. The CDR3 totals 15 residues. Trimming removed 1 base from V and 1 base from J; junction bases left unmatched: 6. Germline CDR1 DFQATT, CDR2 SNEGSKA (reference sequence). This chain's CDR3 is CSARGLAGIQETQYF. The CDR3, as DNA: TGCAGTGCTAGAGGCTTAGCGGGTATCCAAGAGACCCAGTACTTC.

This clonotype was found a few times. This chain connects TRBV5-5 to TRBJ2-5, with D possibly matching TRBD1 (6 bases). CDR3 length: 14 residues. Germline assignment: CDR1 SGHKS and CDR2 YYEKEE (reference sequence). V lost 3 bases and J 5 bases, leaving 14 bases between the germline ends. The CDR3 is CASSSGQSRETQYF. The DNA for the CDR3 is TGTGCCAGCAGCTCCGGACAGTCACGGGAGACCCAGTACTTC. The full variable domain, in which reference TRBV5-5 and TRBJ2-5 provide the parts outside the CDR3, is DAGVTQSPTHLIKTRGQQVTLRCSPISGHKSVSWYQQVLGQGPQFIFQYYEKEERGRGNFPDRFSARQFPNYSSELNVNALLLGDSALYLCASSSGQSRETQYFGPGTRLLVL.

The count of this clonotype is one. The chain uses TRBV29-1 and TRBJ2-3; TRBD2 aligns across 15 bases. V shed 4 bases and J 6 bases; nucleotides not matched to a gene: 8. Germline CDR1 reads SQVTM; CDR2 reads ANQGSEA. CDR3 length equals 16 residues. The CDR3 sequence: CSVVPGLAGGMDTQYF. The DNA for the CDR3 is TGCAGCGTTGTACCAGGACTAGCGGGGGGGATGGATACGCAGTATTTT.

Concerning this clonotype itself: The junction departs from the called germline gene at one end, perhaps through a read error. The J gene is TRBJ2-3, the V gene TRBV29-1, with D unclear. The germline gives CDR1 SQVTM, CDR2 ANQGSEA. This CDR3 contains 13 residues. CDR3 coding DNA: TGCGGCGTTGAAGAATTGGCGACAGATACGCAGTATTTT. Its translation is CGVEELATDTQYF.

This clonotype was picked up a small number of times. V and J are TRBV27 and TRBJ2-7; TRBD1 might be the D (7 bases). The CDR3 totals 14 residues. Trimming shortened V by 2 bases and J by 6 bases, and 14 bases separated the two germline ends. From germline, CDR1 is MNHEY and CDR2 SMNVEV (reference sequence). CDR3 bases: TGTGCCAGCAGTTTAGATCCAGGGGGAGGCGAGCAGTACTTC. It codes for CASSLDPGGGEQYF.

Only one count was recorded for this clonotype. This chain uses TRBV20-1 with TRBJ2-5; perhaps TRBD2 as D (5 bases). V gave up 0 bases and J gave up 0 bases, with 11 bases separating them. The germline CDR1 and CDR2 sequences are DFQATT and SNEGSKA (reference sequence). CDR3 length equals 15 residues. The CDR3: CSARDPRGYQETQYF. The CDR3 DNA reads TGCAGTGCTAGAGACCCTCGGGGTTACCAAGAGACCCAGTACTTC.

The chain has TRBV29-1 and TRBJ1-2, with 7 positions matching TRBD1. V was clipped by 4 bases and J by 7 bases; unmatched bases: 9. This CDR3 is 13 amino acids long. In germline, CDR1 is SQVTM, CDR2 ANQGSEA. In DNA, the CDR3 is TGCAGCGTTGGCCTTACGGGACAGCCTGGCTACACCTTC. As protein: CSVGLTGQPGYTF.

In its sample, this clonotype was seen a few times. This may stem from a read error, because a much larger clone lies one nucleotide away. The chain employs TRBV6-2 or TRBV6-3 and TRBJ2-5; the D is unclear. Germline CDR1 and CDR2: MNHEY and SVGEGT. This CDR3 region has 10 residues. The DNA for the CDR3 is TGTGCCAGCAGCCAAGGGACCCAGTACTTC. The encoded protein is CASSQGTQYF.

The V gene is TRBV7-2, the J gene TRBJ2-7; 8 positions match TRBD2. The germline gives CDR1 SGHTA, CDR2 FQGNSA. The CDR3 is 17 amino acids. Trimming at V came to 3 bases and at J to 0 bases, leaving 10 bases not matched to a gene. The CDR3 region has the DNA TGTGCCAGCAGCTTTACTAGCGGCACCACCTTCTCCTACGAGCAGTACTTC. Protein sequence: CASSFTSGTTFSYEQYF.

In its sample, this clonotype was seen a few times. V usage is TRBV10-3 and J usage is TRBJ2-3, with D unclear. Germline V gene sequence: CDR1 ENHRY, CDR2 SYGVKD. V was shortened by 2 bases and J by 2 bases, with 14 bases between the two germline ends. The length of the CDR3 is 16 residues. The CDR3 sequence: CAISEPESGYTDTQYF. CDR3 nucleotides: TGTGCCATCAGTGAGCCCGAGTCCGGCTACACAGATACGCAGTATTTT.